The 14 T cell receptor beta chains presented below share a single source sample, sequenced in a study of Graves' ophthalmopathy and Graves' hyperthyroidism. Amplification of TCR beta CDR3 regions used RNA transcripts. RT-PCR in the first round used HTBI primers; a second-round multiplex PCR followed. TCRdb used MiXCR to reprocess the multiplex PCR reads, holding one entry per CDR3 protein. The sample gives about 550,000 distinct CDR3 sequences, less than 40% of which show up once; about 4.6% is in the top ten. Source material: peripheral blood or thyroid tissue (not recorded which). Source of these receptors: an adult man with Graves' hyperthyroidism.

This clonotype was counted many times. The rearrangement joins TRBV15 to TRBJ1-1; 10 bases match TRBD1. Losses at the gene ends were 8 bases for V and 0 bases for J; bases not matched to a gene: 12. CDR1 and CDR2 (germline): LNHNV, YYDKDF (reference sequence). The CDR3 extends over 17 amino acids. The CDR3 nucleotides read TGTGCCACCCGACCCCTAGACAGGGGGCCTCTGAACACTGAAGCTTTCTTT. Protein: CATRPLDRGPLNTEAFF.

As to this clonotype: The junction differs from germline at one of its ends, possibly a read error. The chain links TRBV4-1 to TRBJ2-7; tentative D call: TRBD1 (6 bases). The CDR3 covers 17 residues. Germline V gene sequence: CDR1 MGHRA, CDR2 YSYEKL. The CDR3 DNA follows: TGCGCCAGCGGCCAAACAGACACAGGGATCCTCGGTTACGAGCAGTACTTC. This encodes CASGQTDTGILGYEQYF.

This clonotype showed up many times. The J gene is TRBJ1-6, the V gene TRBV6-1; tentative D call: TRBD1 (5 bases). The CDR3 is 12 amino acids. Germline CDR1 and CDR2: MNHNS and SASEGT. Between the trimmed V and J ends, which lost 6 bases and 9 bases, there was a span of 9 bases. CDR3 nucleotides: TGTGCCAGCAGAGAGGGGCCTTCACCCCTCCACTTT. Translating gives CASREGPSPLHF.

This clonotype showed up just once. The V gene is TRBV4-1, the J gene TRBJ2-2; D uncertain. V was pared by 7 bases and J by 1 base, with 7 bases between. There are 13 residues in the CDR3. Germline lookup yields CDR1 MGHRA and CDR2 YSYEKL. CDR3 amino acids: CASTHQNTGELFF. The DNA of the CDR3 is TGCGCCAGCACCCATCAGAACACCGGGGAGCTGTTTTTT.

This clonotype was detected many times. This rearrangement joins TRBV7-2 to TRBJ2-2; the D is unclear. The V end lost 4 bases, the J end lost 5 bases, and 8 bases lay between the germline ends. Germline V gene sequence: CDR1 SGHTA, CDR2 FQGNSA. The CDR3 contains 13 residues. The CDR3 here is CASSSRRTGELFF. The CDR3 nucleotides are TGTGCCAGCAGCTCCCGGCGGACCGGGGAGCTGTTTTTT. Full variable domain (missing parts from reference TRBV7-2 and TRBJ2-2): GAGVSQSPSNKVTEKGKDVELRCDPISGHTALYWYRQSLGQGLEFLIYFQGNSAPDKSGLPSDRFSAERTGGSVSTLTIQRTQQEDSAVYLCASSSRRTGELFFGEGSRLTVL.

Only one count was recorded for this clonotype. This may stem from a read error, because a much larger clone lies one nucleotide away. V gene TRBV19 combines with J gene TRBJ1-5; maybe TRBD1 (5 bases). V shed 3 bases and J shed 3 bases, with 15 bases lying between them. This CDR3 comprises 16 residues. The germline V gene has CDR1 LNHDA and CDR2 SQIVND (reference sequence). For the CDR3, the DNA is TGTGCCAGTAGTATCGGTGGGAGGGGCGCCAATCAGCCCCAGCATTTT. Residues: CASSIGGRGANQPQHF. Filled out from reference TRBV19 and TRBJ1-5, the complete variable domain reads DGGITQSPKYLFRKEGQNVTLSCEQNLNHDAMYWYRQDPGQGLRLIYYSQIVNDFQKGDIAEGYSVSREKKESFPLTVTSAQKNPTAFYLCASSIGGRGANQPQHFGDGTRLSIL.

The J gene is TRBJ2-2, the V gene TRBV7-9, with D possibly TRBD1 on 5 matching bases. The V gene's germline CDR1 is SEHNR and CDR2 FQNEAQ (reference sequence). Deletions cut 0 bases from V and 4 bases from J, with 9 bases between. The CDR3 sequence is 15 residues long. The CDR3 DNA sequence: TGTGCCAGCAGCTTAGCCGCAGGGATCACCGGGGAGCTGTTTTTT. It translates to CASSLAAGITGELFF. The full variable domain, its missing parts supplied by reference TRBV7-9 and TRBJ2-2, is DTGVSQNPRHKITKRGQNVTFRCDPISEHNRLYWYRQTLGQGPEFLTYFQNEAQLEKSRLLSDRFSAERPKGSFSTLEIQRTEQGDSAMYLCASSLAAGITGELFFGEGSRLTVL.

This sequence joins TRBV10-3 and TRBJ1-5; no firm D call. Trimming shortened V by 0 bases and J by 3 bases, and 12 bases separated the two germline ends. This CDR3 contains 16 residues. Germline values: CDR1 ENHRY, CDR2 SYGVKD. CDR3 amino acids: CAISESGNMINQPQHF. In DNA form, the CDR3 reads TGTGCCATCAGTGAGTCTGGGAACATGATCAATCAGCCCCAGCATTTT.

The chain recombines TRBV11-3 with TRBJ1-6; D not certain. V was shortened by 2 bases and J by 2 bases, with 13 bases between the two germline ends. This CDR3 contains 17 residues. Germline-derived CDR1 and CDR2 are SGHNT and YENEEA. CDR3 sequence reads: CASSLRNTSPYNSPLHF. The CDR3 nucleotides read TGTGCCAGCAGCTTACGAAACACCTCCCCCTATAATTCACCCCTCCACTTT.

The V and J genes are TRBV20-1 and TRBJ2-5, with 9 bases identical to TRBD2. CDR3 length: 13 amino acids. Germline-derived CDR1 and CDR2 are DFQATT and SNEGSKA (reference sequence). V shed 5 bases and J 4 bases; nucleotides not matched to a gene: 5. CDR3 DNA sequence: TGCAGTGCTTCGTCTAGCGGGGCAGAGACCCAGTACTTC. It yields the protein CSASSSGAETQYF.

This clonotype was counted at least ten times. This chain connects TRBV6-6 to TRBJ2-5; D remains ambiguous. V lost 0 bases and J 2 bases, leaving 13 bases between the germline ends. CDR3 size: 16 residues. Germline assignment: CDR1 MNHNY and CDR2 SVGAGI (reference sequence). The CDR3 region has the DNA TGTGCCAGCAGTTACTCGAAGTCCCTAACACAAGAGACCCAGTACTTC. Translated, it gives CASSYSKSLTQETQYF.

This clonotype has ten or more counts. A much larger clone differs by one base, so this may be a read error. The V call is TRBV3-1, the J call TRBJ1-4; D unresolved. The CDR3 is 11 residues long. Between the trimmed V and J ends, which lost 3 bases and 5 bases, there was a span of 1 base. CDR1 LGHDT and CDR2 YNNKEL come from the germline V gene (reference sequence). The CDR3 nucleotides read TGTGCCAGCAGCCAGAATGAAAAACTGTTTTTT. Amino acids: CASSQNEKLFF.

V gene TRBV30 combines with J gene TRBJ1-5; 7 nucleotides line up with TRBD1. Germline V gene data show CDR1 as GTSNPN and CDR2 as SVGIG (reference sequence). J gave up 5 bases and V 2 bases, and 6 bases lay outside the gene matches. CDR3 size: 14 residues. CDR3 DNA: TGTGCCTGGAGTCTCCGACAGGGCGATCAGCCCCAGCATTTT. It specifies CAWSLRQGDQPQHF.

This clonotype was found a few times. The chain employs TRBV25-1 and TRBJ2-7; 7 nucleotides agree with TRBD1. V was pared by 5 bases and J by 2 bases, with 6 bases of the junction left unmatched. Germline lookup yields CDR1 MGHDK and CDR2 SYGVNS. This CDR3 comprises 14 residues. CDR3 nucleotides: TGTGCCAGCAGTCCCACAGGGGTCCCCTACGAGCAGTACTTC. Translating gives CASSPTGVPYEQYF.